These 7 T cell receptor beta chains originate from one sample sequenced in a study of T cell responses to AZD1222 COVID-19 vaccine. The protocol was immunoSEQ multiplex PCR, while the TCRdb copy is restricted to in-frame clones and leaves out a portion. The repertoire has roughly 160,000 clones, around 85% of them found once; the top ten carry roughly 0.98%. This specimen consisted of peripheral blood, obtained 28 days after the second AZD1222 dose. All receptors come from an adult who received the AZD1222 COVID-19 vaccine.

V and J are TRBV12-3 or TRBV12-4 and TRBJ1-2; a possible D gene is TRBD1 (6 bases). The CDR3 spans 13 residues. Trimming left V 6 bases short and J 4 bases short, with 12 bases between. CDR3 protein: CASSRDTVYGYTF. The CDR3, as DNA: TGTGCCAGCAGCCGGGACACAGTCTATGGCTACACCTTC.

The V and J genes are TRBV9 and TRBJ2-3; D is uncertain. This CDR3 is built from 11 residues. The V gene lost 3 bases and the J gene lost 2 bases, with 1 base spanning the gap. Germline CDR1 SGDLS, CDR2 YYNGEE. The CDR3 DNA sequence: TGTGCCAGCAGCGCCACAGATACGCAGTATTTT. Its protein is CASSATDTQYF.

V usage is TRBV19 and J usage is TRBJ1-2; no reliable D call. Looked up from germline, CDR1 is LNHDA and CDR2 is SQIVND (reference sequence). The CDR3 spans 15 residues. Trimming took off 6 bases at V and 4 bases at J, with 18 bases between the two ends. The CDR3 loop is CASSQPPVSAYGYTF. The DNA of the CDR3 is TGTGCCAGTAGCCAACCCCCAGTTTCCGCCTATGGCTACACCTTC. The full variable domain, its missing parts supplied by reference TRBV19 and TRBJ1-2, is DGGITQSPKYLFRKEGQNVTLSCEQNLNHDAMYWYRQDPGQGLRLIYYSQIVNDFQKGDIAEGYSVSREKKESFPLTVTSAQKNPTAFYLCASSQPPVSAYGYTFGSGTRLTVV.

This chain uses TRBV29-1 with TRBJ1-1; D possibly corresponds to TRBD1 (5 bases). CDR3 length: 14 residues. In germline, CDR1 is SQVTM, CDR2 ANQGSEA. The V end lost 4 bases, the J end lost 3 bases, and 15 bases lay between the germline ends. The CDR3 loop is CSVAGQGSHTEAFF. CDR3 bases: TGCAGCGTTGCAGGCCAGGGTAGTCACACTGAAGCTTTCTTT.

The genes are TRBV5-4 and TRBJ1-2; TRBD1 aligns across 10 bases. The CDR3 contains 11 residues. The V gene's germline CDR1 is SGHNT and CDR2 YYREEE (reference sequence). The V and J ends lost 10 bases and 3 bases, in that order; junction bases with no gene match: 0. The CDR3 coding sequence is TGTGCCGGGACAGGGGACTATGGCTACACCTTC. Translation: CAGTGDYGYTF.

The chain uses TRBV9 and TRBJ1-1; D call uncertain. Trimming took 2 bases from V and 3 from J, leaving 11 bases between them. Germline lookup yields CDR1 SGDLS and CDR2 YYNGEE. The CDR3 runs to 14 residues. CDR3 loop: CASSVDPGDTEAFF. The CDR3 bases are TGTGCCAGCAGCGTGGACCCCGGGGACACTGAAGCTTTCTTT.

The chain has TRBV9 and TRBJ2-7; 9 bases align to TRBD1. This CDR3 has 12 amino acids. Germline V gene lookup returns CDR1 SGDLS and CDR2 YYNGEE. The junction had 2 bases not matched to a gene; V was cut back by 4 bases and J by 6 bases. The CDR3 DNA follows: TGTGCCAGCAGCACGGACAGGGGCGAGCAGTACTTC. Residues: CASSTDRGEQYF.